Following are 32 T cell receptor beta chains from one sample sequenced in a study of CD8 T cells in Susac syndrome. A quantity of about 0.5 to 1 ug RNA underwent reverse transcription using random hexamers. TCRdb fed the immunoSEQ multiplex PCR reads into MiXCR, producing one record per CDR3 protein. The top ten clones hold about 0.063% of a sample with about 300,000 distinct CDR3 sequences, under 95% of them seen once. Input material: CD4+ T cells from PBMCs. The receptors originated from a human donor with multiple sclerosis.

The chain combines TRBV2 with TRBJ2-3, with D maybe TRBD2 (6 bases). Between the trimmed V and J ends, which lost 7 bases and 4 bases, there was a span of 15 bases. This CDR3 is built from 14 residues. The germline CDR1 and CDR2 sequences are SNHLY and FYNNEI. CDR3 sequence: CASILGRLADTQYF. The CDR3 DNA is TGTGCCAGCATCCTGGGGAGGTTGGCAGATACGCAGTATTTT.

This chain links TRBV20-1 with TRBJ2-7, with 14 bases fitting TRBD2. Germline CDR1 is DFQATT and CDR2 is SNEGSKA (reference sequence). This CDR3 spans 17 amino acids. The trim removed 6 bases at V and 2 bases at J, leaving 12 bases unmatched. The CDR3 sequence: CSATHRTSGRRPYEQYF. CDR3 nucleotides: TGCAGTGCAACGCACCGGACTAGCGGGAGGCGCCCCTACGAGCAGTACTTC.

This clonotype was found a few times. The chain uses TRBV12-3 or TRBV12-4 and TRBJ2-2; D remains ambiguous. The CDR3 is 13 amino acids. Trimming cost V 4 bases and J 4 bases, with 7 bases left between them. CDR3 sequence reads: CASSWTVTGELFF. The DNA for the CDR3 is TGTGCCAGCAGTTGGACGGTCACCGGGGAGCTGTTTTTT.

The V call is TRBV2, the J call TRBJ2-3; D unclear. The CDR3 has 14 residues. Trimming removed 5 bases from V and 1 base from J, with 10 bases in between. Germline values: CDR1 SNHLY, CDR2 FYNNEI. The CDR3 region is CASSRSEGTDTQYF. In nucleotides, the CDR3 is TGTGCCAGCAGTAGGTCAGAGGGCACAGATACGCAGTATTTT.

The chain uses TRBV29-1 and TRBJ2-5; possibly TRBD2 for D (6 bases). This CDR3 contains 13 residues. Per the germline V gene, CDR1 is SQVTM and CDR2 is ANQGSEA. The V end was cut by 2 bases, the J end by 4 bases, with 11 bases between. In DNA form, the CDR3 reads TGCAGCGTTGAAAGCGGGTTCGGAGAGACCCAGTACTTC. It yields the protein CSVESGFGETQYF.

The J gene is TRBJ1-2, the V gene TRBV20-1; D unclear. The ends were cut back, 2 bases at V and 3 bases at J, with 13 bases in the middle. The length of the CDR3 is 14 residues. Germline V lookup: CDR1 DFQATT, CDR2 SNEGSKA (reference sequence). CDR3 amino acids: CSARREGMDYGYTF. CDR3 DNA sequence: TGCAGTGCTAGAAGAGAGGGTATGGACTATGGCTACACCTTC.

This clonotype showed up just once. DNA for the CDR3: TGTGCCAGCAGCCCCTACAGGGATTATGGCTACACCTTC. Protein: CASSPYRDYGYTF. The chain recombines TRBV7-8 with TRBJ1-2, with D possibly being TRBD1 (6 bases). V shed 5 bases and J shed 5 bases, with 12 bases lying between them. Germline lookup yields CDR1 SGHVS and CDR2 FQNEAQ. This CDR3 has 13 residues.

The chain couples TRBV10-3 to TRBJ1-1; D call uncertain. This CDR3 region has 12 residues. Trimming shortened V by 10 bases and J by 3 bases, and 12 bases separated the two germline ends. Germline V gene lookup returns CDR1 ENHRY and CDR2 SYGVKD. As DNA, the CDR3 is TGTGCCACCCGAGTCCGGGACACTGAAGCTTTCTTT. Amino acid sequence: CATRVRDTEAFF.

The V call is TRBV3-1, the J call TRBJ2-1; 13 nucleotides align to TRBD2. This CDR3 has 21 residues. Germline CDR1 is LGHDT and CDR2 is YNNKEL (reference sequence). J gave up 6 bases and V 4 bases, and 21 bases lay outside the gene matches. In DNA, the CDR3 is TGTGCCAGCAGCCTCCACCCCTTCGGGACTAGCGGGGCCTCATTGTCCAATGAGCAGTTCTTC. Residues: CASSLHPFGTSGASLSNEQFF.

The chain employs TRBV30 and TRBJ1-1; possible D gene TRBD1, 5 bases. Germline V gives CDR1 GTSNPN, CDR2 SVGIG (reference sequence). The CDR3 length is 14 residues. The V and J ends lost 4 bases and 6 bases respectively, with 18 bases between them. Here the CDR3 reads CAWTPLVVGAEAFF. DNA of the CDR3: TGTGCCTGGACCCCGTTGGTCGTGGGGGCTGAAGCTTTCTTT.

The gene calls are TRBV20-1 and TRBJ2-1; TRBD2 matches at 10 bases. Germline CDR1 is DFQATT and CDR2 is SNEGSKA (reference sequence). CDR3 size: 14 residues. J gave up 9 bases and V 6 bases, and 11 bases lay outside the gene matches. The chain's CDR3 is CSAKSGGAAGEQFF. CDR3 nucleotide sequence: TGCAGTGCCAAAAGCGGGGGGGCCGCGGGTGAGCAGTTCTTC.

This chain uses TRBV5-1 with TRBJ2-5, with 8 bases fitting TRBD1. Trimming at V came to 4 bases and at J to 3 bases, leaving 14 bases not matched to a gene. The germline V gene has CDR1 SGHRS and CDR2 YFSETQ. The CDR3 has 17 residues. CDR3 bases: TGCGCCAGCAGCAAACGCCTCACCGGGACAGGCGAAGAGACCCAGTACTTC. The encoded protein is CASSKRLTGTGEETQYF. The full variable domain, in which reference TRBV5-1 and TRBJ2-5 provide the parts outside the CDR3, is KAGVTQTPRYLIKTRGQQVTLSCSPISGHRSVSWYQQTPGQGLQFLFEYFSETQRNKGNFPGRFSGRQFSNSRSEMNVSTLELGDSALYLCASSKRLTGTGEETQYFGPGTRLLVL.

The sample holds one count of this clonotype. V and J are TRBV20-1 and TRBJ2-4; D is perhaps TRBD1 (5 bases). The CDR3 covers 11 residues. V was clipped by 1 base and J by 13 bases, with 11 bases between them. Germline CDR1 DFQATT, CDR2 SNEGSKA (reference sequence). DNA for the CDR3: TGCAGTGCTAGAGCGACAGTCGCACAGTACTTC. Translated, it gives CSARATVAQYF.

This clonotype showed up just once. The V call is TRBV7-2, the J call TRBJ2-1, with TRBD2 matching 8 bases. Germline CDR1 is SGHTA and CDR2 is FQGNSA. Losses at the gene ends were 1 base for V and 7 bases for J; bases not matched to a gene: 6. The CDR3 sequence is 15 residues long. In DNA, the CDR3 is TGTGCCAGCAGCTTAGAGACGGGAGGGTGGAATGAGCAGTTCTTC. Its protein product is CASSLETGGWNEQFF.

The chain employs TRBV29-1 and TRBJ2-7, with 9 bases matching TRBD1. The CDR3 covers 15 residues. Germline V lookup: CDR1 SQVTM, CDR2 ANQGSEA. After removal of 5 bases from V and 3 bases from J, the junction contained 11 bases not matched to a gene. The CDR3, as DNA: TGCAGCGTTAAAACCGGGACAGGGTCCATCTACGAGCAGTACTTC. Its protein is CSVKTGTGSIYEQYF.

The CDR3 nucleotides are TGTGCCAGCAGTGAAGGTACCTACTCCTACGAGCAGTACTTC. It specifies CASSEGTYSYEQYF. This rearrangement joins TRBV6-1 to TRBJ2-7; D not certain. The CDR3 consists of 14 residues. Trimming left V 1 base short and J 0 bases short, with 7 bases between. Germline loops: CDR1 MNHNS, CDR2 SASEGT.

The chain links TRBV29-1 to TRBJ2-1, with D perhaps being TRBD1 or TRBD2 (7 bases each). Germline assignment: CDR1 SQVTM and CDR2 ANQGSEA. Trimming pared 7 bases from V and 0 bases from J, leaving 16 bases between. The CDR3 has 15 residues. In nucleotides, the CDR3 is TGCAGCGCCGCAGGGGGGGGAGGCTCCTACAATGAGCAGTTCTTC. Translated: CSAAGGGGSYNEQFF.

The chain recombines TRBV4-3 with TRBJ2-6; 8 nucleotides match TRBD1. CDR1 LGHNA and CDR2 YSLEER come from the germline V gene. V gave up 0 bases and J gave up 0 bases; unmatched junction bases: 1. The CDR3 covers 17 residues. The CDR3 region is CASSQETGGSGANVLTF. CDR3 in DNA: TGCGCCAGCAGCCAAGAAACAGGGGGCTCTGGGGCCAACGTCCTGACTTTC.

The genes are TRBV13 and TRBJ1-2; 7 bases line up with TRBD1. This CDR3 has 19 residues. Germline values: CDR1 PRHDT, CDR2 FYEKMQ (reference sequence). With 2 bases clipped from V and 4 bases from J, the junction kept 19 bases outside the gene matches. This chain's CDR3 is CASSLSPLGQALLGYGYTF. In DNA form, the CDR3 reads TGTGCCAGCAGCTTATCCCCACTTGGACAGGCACTTTTGGGCTATGGCTACACCTTC.

J is TRBJ1-1 and V is TRBV12-3 or TRBV12-4, with D uncertain. This CDR3 has 13 residues. V lost 5 bases and J 7 bases, leaving 14 bases between the germline ends. The CDR3 DNA reads TGTGCCAGCAGTCCTCAGGCCTGGGGTGAAGCTTTCTTT. Translated: CASSPQAWGEAFF.

The chain is built from TRBV7-2 and TRBJ2-1, with D uncertain. The CDR3 has 14 residues. In germline, CDR1 is SGHTA, CDR2 FQGNSA. V was cut by 2 bases and J by 6 bases, with 11 bases left in between. CDR3 bases: TGTGCCAGCAGCTTACTTCCGGCGGCCAATGAGCAGTTCTTC. Its protein product is CASSLLPAANEQFF.

The J gene is TRBJ1-2, the V gene TRBV3-1; D is undetermined. Germline V gene data show CDR1 as LGHDT and CDR2 as YNNKEL (reference sequence). V was pared by 2 bases and J by 3 bases, with 7 bases between. The CDR3 sequence is 13 residues long. The chain's CDR3 is CASSQSEYYGYTF. DNA for the CDR3: TGTGCCAGCAGCCAATCAGAGTACTATGGCTACACCTTC.

The chain couples TRBV5-6 to TRBJ2-2, with D possibly matching TRBD2 (5 bases). The germline CDR1 and CDR2 sequences are SGHDT and YYEEEE. Trimming took off 4 bases at V and 4 bases at J, with 20 bases between the two ends. This CDR3 is 17 amino acids long. The CDR3 nucleotides read TGTGCCAGCAGCCCTAGTCGGAGGCGATTGGGCACCGGGGAGCTGTTTTTT. Translation gives CASSPSRRRLGTGELFF.

V is TRBV7-2 and J is TRBJ2-3; maybe TRBD2 (5 bases). CDR1 is SGHTA, CDR2 FQGNSA, per germline. V lost 3 bases and J 5 bases, leaving 15 bases between the germline ends. This CDR3 spans 15 amino acids. The CDR3 spells CASSLMLGEGDTQYF. As DNA, the CDR3 is TGTGCCAGCAGCTTGATGCTGGGAGAGGGAGATACGCAGTATTTT.

J is TRBJ2-1 and V is TRBV29-1; D remains unclear. Germline V gene lookup returns CDR1 SQVTM and CDR2 ANQGSEA. The CDR3 is 14 amino acids. Trimming cost V 5 bases and J 1 base, with 12 bases left between them. The CDR3 DNA sequence: TGCAGCGTTAAAGGACGTGGGTCCTACAATGAGCAGTTCTTC. It encodes CSVKGRGSYNEQFF.

The genes are TRBV5-6 and TRBJ1-2; no clear D gene. Per germline, CDR1 SGHDT and CDR2 YYEEEE. The CDR3 is 12 amino acids. Trimming removed 0 bases from V and 3 bases from J, with 3 bases in between. The DNA of the CDR3 is TGTGCCAGCAGCTTGGCGGACTATGGCTACACCTTC. Protein: CASSLADYGYTF.

This clonotype was counted between two and nine times. This chain links TRBV2 with TRBJ2-1, with D perhaps TRBD1 or TRBD2 (5 bases each). CDR1 is SNHLY, CDR2 FYNNEI, per germline. The CDR3 is 12 amino acids. Trimming stripped 8 bases from V and 3 bases from J, with 8 bases between. The CDR3 bases are TGTGCCAGCTCTGGGGGCTACAATGAGCAGTTCTTC. Translating gives CASSGGYNEQFF.

This chain links TRBV3-1 with TRBJ2-3; TRBD2 aligns across 13 bases. The germline V gene encodes CDR1 LGHDT and CDR2 YNNKEL (reference sequence). Trimming cost V 1 base and J 2 bases; bases outside gene matches: 9. This CDR3 has 19 amino acids. The CDR3 DNA follows: TGTGCCAGCAGCCAAGGACTGGGACTAGCGGGGTCCCACACAGATACGCAGTATTTT. Residues: CASSQGLGLAGSHTDTQYF.

Concerning this clonotype: An end of the junction differs from the germline gene, which may be a read error. V usage is TRBV5-1 and J usage is TRBJ1-5, with 8 bases aligning to TRBD1. Germline CDR1 is SGHRS and CDR2 is YFSETQ. The CDR3 consists of 14 residues. CDR3 nucleotides: TGTGCCAGCTCACCAGGGACAGGAAATCAGCCCCAGCATTTT. Residues: CASSPGTGNQPQHF. Filled out from reference TRBV5-1 and TRBJ1-5, the complete variable domain reads KAGVTQTPRYLIKTRGQQVTLSCSPISGHRSVSWYQQTPGQGLQFLFEYFSETQRNKGNFPGRFSGRQFSNSRSEMNVSTLELGDSALYLCASSPGTGNQPQHFGDGTRLSIL.

A remark on this clonotype: At one of its ends the junction is not consistent with the germline gene, which may arise from a read error. V gene TRBV12-3 or TRBV12-4 combines with J gene TRBJ1-1; D gene unclear. The CDR3 consists of 13 residues. CDR3 loop: CASSRNPGRQDIF. CDR3 nucleotide sequence: TGTGCCAGCAGCCGCAACCCCGGGAGACAAGACATCTTT.

The chain is built from TRBV11-2 and TRBJ2-1; D is possibly TRBD2 (6 bases). V lost 4 bases and J 7 bases, leaving 26 bases between the germline ends. The CDR3 extends over 18 amino acids. The germline V gene has CDR1 SGHAT and CDR2 FQNNGV. The CDR3 coding sequence is TGTGCCAGCAGCTCCCCGAACGGGACTTTTGCTTCTAGGAATGAGCAGTTCTTC. As protein: CASSSPNGTFASRNEQFF. Looking up the rest from reference TRBV11-2 and TRBJ2-1 gives the full variable domain: EAGVAQSPRYKIIEKRQSVAFWCNPISGHATLYWYQQILGQGPKLLIQFQNNGVVDDSQLPKDRFSAERLKGVDSTLKIQPAKLEDSAVYLCASSSPNGTFASRNEQFFGPGTRLTVL.

The chain links TRBV7-9 to TRBJ1-2, with D tentatively TRBD1 (6 bases). CDR1 and CDR2 from the germline V gene are SEHNR and FQNEAQ (reference sequence). Trimming removed 4 bases at V and 6 bases at J, with 27 bases between. The CDR3 covers 18 residues. CDR3: CASSSPVGGPINQHGYTF. The CDR3 DNA sequence: TGTGCCAGCAGCTCCCCAGTAGGGGGACCGATTAACCAACATGGCTACACCTTC.